These T cell receptor beta chains were read from a single sample in a study of graft-versus-host responses after intestinal transplantation. Antigens of these TCRs are unknown. TCRdb's table, derived via immunoSEQ multiplex PCR, lists solely in-frame clones and lacks some. Of over 65,000 clones listed, 91% were seen once; the top ten hold approximately 0.1%. Sequenced material: unstimulated CD4+ T cells sorted from spleen or lymph node cells, taken before intestinal transplant. These receptors were obtained from a human donor who received an intestinal transplant. The CDR3 runs from the conserved cysteine through the conserved F or W. D genes are given only for firm matches. Where a row states a size, it is once, few, many or the class of an expanded clone; other rows omit it.

j_call: TRBJ2-7
v_call: TRBV2
clone_size: NA
d_call: NA
cdr3_nt: TGTGCCAGCACCGAGGGATACAGTTCCTACGAGCAGTACTTC
cdr3_aa: CASTEGYSSYEQYF

j_call: TRBJ2-7
v_call: TRBV29-1
clone_size: NA
d_call: TRBD1
cdr3_nt: TGCAGCGTTGCGGGACAGGGCCAATCCTACGAGCAGTACTTC
cdr3_aa: CSVAGQGQSYEQYF

j_call: TRBJ2-7
v_call: TRBV12-5
clone_size: NA
d_call: TRBD2
cdr3_nt: TGTGCTAGTGGTTTGGTACGGTTAGCGGGTTACGAGCAGTACTTC
cdr3_aa: CASGLVRLAGYEQYF

j_call: TRBJ2-7
v_call: TRBV6-6
clone_size: NA
d_call: TRBD2
cdr3_nt: TGTGCCAGCACCCCCGGCGGGGGGCCCTACGAGCAGTACTTC
cdr3_aa: CASTPGGGPYEQYF

j_call: TRBJ2-2
v_call: TRBV10-2
clone_size: NA
d_call: NA
cdr3_nt: TGCGCCAGCATTGGACAGAGTCGGGCCGGGGAGCTGTTTTTT
cdr3_aa: CASIGQSRAGELFF

j_call: TRBJ1-1
v_call: TRBV11-3
clone_size: NA
d_call: NA
cdr3_nt: TGTGCCAGCAGCTTTGGACACAACATGAACACTGAAGCTTTCTTT
cdr3_aa: CASSFGHNMNTEAFF

j_call: TRBJ2-5
v_call: TRBV11-3
clone_size: NA
d_call: NA
cdr3_nt: TGTGCCAGCAGTCAATCTTCGGACAGAGATGAAGAGACCCAGTACTTC
cdr3_aa: CASSQSSDRDEETQYF

j_call: TRBJ2-2
v_call: TRBV6-5
clone_size: NA
d_call: TRBD2
cdr3_nt: TGTGCCAGCAGATACCTAGCGGGTATGACCCCCGGGGAGCTGTTTTTT
cdr3_aa: CASRYLAGMTPGELFF

j_call: TRBJ2-7
v_call: TRBV18
clone_size: NA
d_call: NA
cdr3_nt: TGTGCCAGCTCCCACAGCTCCTACGAGCAGTACTTC
cdr3_aa: CASSHSSYEQYF

j_call: TRBJ2-5
v_call: TRBV5-6
clone_size: NA
d_call: TRBD1
cdr3_nt: TGTGCCAGCAGCTTGGAGTGGGGTGACAGGGGGCGCTGGGAGACCCAGTACTTC
cdr3_aa: CASSLEWGDRGRWETQYF

j_call: TRBJ1-1
v_call: TRBV14
clone_size: NA
d_call: TRBD1
cdr3_nt: TGTGCCAGCAGGCCGACAGGGGGCATGAACACTGAAGCTTTCTTT
cdr3_aa: CASRPTGGMNTEAFF

j_call: TRBJ2-3
v_call: TRBV10-3
clone_size: NA
d_call: TRBD2
cdr3_nt: TGTGCCATCAGTGAAGAGGGAGCGGGGGGACCAAGCACAGATACGCAGTATTTT
cdr3_aa: CAISEEGAGGPSTDTQYF

j_call: TRBJ1-6
v_call: TRBV5-6
clone_size: NA
d_call: NA
cdr3_nt: TGTGCCAGCAGCAAAAGGACTGGACTTAATTCACCCCTCCACTTT
cdr3_aa: CASSKRTGLNSPLHF

j_call: TRBJ1-1
v_call: TRBV5-8
clone_size: NA
d_call: NA
cdr3_nt: TGTGCCAGCAGCTTAGTTAGGAACACTGAAGCTTTCTTT
cdr3_aa: CASSLVRNTEAFF

j_call: TRBJ1-5
v_call: TRBV6-1
clone_size: NA
d_call: NA
cdr3_nt: TGTGCCAGCAGTGAATCCGGGTATAGCAATCAGCCCCAGCATTTT
cdr3_aa: CASSESGYSNQPQHF

j_call: TRBJ2-3
v_call: TRBV30
clone_size: NA
d_call: NA
cdr3_nt: TGTGCCTGGGGGGCGGAAGGCCCCTTGTCAGATACGCAGTATTTT
cdr3_aa: CAWGAEGPLSDTQYF

j_call: TRBJ1-2
v_call: TRBV19
clone_size: NA
d_call: TRBD1
cdr3_nt: TGTGCCAGTAGTACCAGGACAGGGCGCTATGGCTACACCTTC
cdr3_aa: CASSTRTGRYGYTF

j_call: TRBJ1-2
v_call: TRBV30
clone_size: once
d_call: TRBD1
cdr3_nt: TGTGCCTTGCAAAGGGGGCTCTATGGCTACACCTTC
cdr3_aa: CALQRGLYGYTF

j_call: TRBJ1-1
v_call: TRBV11-2
clone_size: once
d_call: NA
cdr3_nt: TGTGCCAGCAGCGTGTCAGGCTTAACTGAAGCTTTCTTT
cdr3_aa: CASSVSGLTEAFF

j_call: TRBJ1-2
v_call: TRBV5-1
clone_size: NA
d_call: NA
cdr3_nt: TGCGCCAGCAGCGTCGGCCCGGGAGACTATGGCTACACCTTC
cdr3_aa: CASSVGPGDYGYTF

j_call: TRBJ2-3
v_call: TRBV6-5
clone_size: once
d_call: NA
cdr3_nt: TGTGCCAGCAGTTCTCGGACTGGGATCAGCACAGATACGCAGTATTTT
cdr3_aa: CASSSRTGISTDTQYF

j_call: TRBJ1-2
v_call: TRBV2
clone_size: NA
d_call: NA
cdr3_nt: TGTGCCAGCACCAGGAATGGGCAGGGCTATGGCTACACCTTC
cdr3_aa: CASTRNGQGYGYTF

j_call: TRBJ2-7
v_call: TRBV7-5
clone_size: NA
d_call: NA
cdr3_nt: TGTGTCAGAAGCCATCCGGGACTCCTCTCCTACGAGCAGTACTTC
cdr3_aa: CVRSHPGLLSYEQYF

j_call: TRBJ2-7
v_call: TRBV5-1
clone_size: NA
d_call: TRBD2
cdr3_nt: TGCGCCAGCAGCATGGCCTCCGGGACTACCCGATACGAGCAGTACTTC
cdr3_aa: CASSMASGTTRYEQYF

j_call: TRBJ1-3
v_call: TRBV7-8
clone_size: NA
d_call: NA
cdr3_nt: TGTGCCAGCAGCCCAGGAAAGATCCCGCGCCCTGGAAACACCATATATTTT
cdr3_aa: CASSPGKIPRPGNTIYF

j_call: TRBJ2-2
v_call: TRBV11-2
clone_size: NA
d_call: TRBD1
cdr3_nt: TGTGCCAGCAGCTTGACACAGGGGATCGGCGGGGAGCTGTTTTTT
cdr3_aa: CASSLTQGIGGELFF

j_call: TRBJ1-6
v_call: TRBV9
clone_size: NA
d_call: NA
cdr3_nt: TGTGCCAGCAGCGTTGGGGCGGGGGACTATAATTCACCCCTCCACTTT
cdr3_aa: CASSVGAGDYNSPLHF

j_call: TRBJ2-6
v_call: TRBV18
clone_size: NA
d_call: NA
cdr3_nt: TGTGCCAGCTCACCAGTGTCGGGGGCCAACGTCCTGACTTTC
cdr3_aa: CASSPVSGANVLTF

j_call: TRBJ2-7
v_call: TRBV7-2
clone_size: once
d_call: TRBD2
cdr3_nt: TGTGCCAGCAGTCCTAGCGGGGGCCGTCGGGAGCAGTACTTC
cdr3_aa: CASSPSGGRREQYF

j_call: TRBJ2-5
v_call: TRBV5-1
clone_size: NA
d_call: TRBD2
cdr3_nt: TGCGCCAGCAGCTTGGTCGGGGGGCAAGAGACCCAGTACTTC
cdr3_aa: CASSLVGGQETQYF

j_call: TRBJ2-3
v_call: TRBV7-2
clone_size: NA
d_call: TRBD2
cdr3_nt: TGTGCCAGCAGCTTATATTTCGGGAGGGGGGGAACAGATACGCAGTATTTT
cdr3_aa: CASSLYFGRGGTDTQYF

j_call: TRBJ2-3
v_call: TRBV7-8
clone_size: NA
d_call: TRBD1
cdr3_nt: TGTGCCAGCAGCCCCGGGGACAGGAGCACAGATACGCAGTATTTT
cdr3_aa: CASSPGDRSTDTQYF

j_call: TRBJ1-3
v_call: TRBV7-2
clone_size: NA
d_call: TRBD1
cdr3_nt: TGTGCCAGCAGAAAGACAGGGAGCTCTGGAAACACCATATATTTT
cdr3_aa: CASRKTGSSGNTIYF

j_call: TRBJ1-6
v_call: TRBV29-1
clone_size: NA
d_call: TRBD1
cdr3_nt: TGCAGCGTTTTAACCGGGACAGGGACAGCCCTCCACTTT
cdr3_aa: CSVLTGTGTALHF

j_call: TRBJ1-1
v_call: TRBV6-5
clone_size: NA
d_call: TRBD1
cdr3_nt: TGTGCCAGCACATTAGGGGGCCTAAACACTGAAGCTTTCTTT
cdr3_aa: CASTLGGLNTEAFF

j_call: TRBJ2-6
v_call: TRBV6-5
clone_size: NA
d_call: TRBD1
cdr3_nt: TGTGCCAGCAGTTTCAGGGGGATCGGGGCCAACGTCCTGACTTTC
cdr3_aa: CASSFRGIGANVLTF

j_call: TRBJ1-5
v_call: TRBV19
clone_size: NA
d_call: TRBD1
cdr3_nt: TGTGCCAGTAGTCGAGGGACAGGGAATCTGCCCCAGCATTTT
cdr3_aa: CASSRGTGNLPQHF

j_call: TRBJ1-6
v_call: TRBV7-9
clone_size: few
d_call: TRBD1
cdr3_nt: TGTGCCAGCAGCGAATACAGGGGCTCGGGGAATTCACCCCTCCACTTT
cdr3_aa: CASSEYRGSGNSPLHF

j_call: TRBJ2-7
v_call: TRBV7-2
clone_size: NA
d_call: NA
cdr3_nt: TGTGCCAGCAGCTTTAGCGCCGCCAGGTACGAGCAGTACTTC
cdr3_aa: CASSFSAARYEQYF

j_call: TRBJ2-2
v_call: TRBV19
clone_size: few
d_call: TRBD1
cdr3_nt: TGTGCCAGTAGAGAACAGGGGACCGGGGAGCTGTTTTTT
cdr3_aa: CASREQGTGELFF

j_call: TRBJ2-7
v_call: TRBV7-2
clone_size: NA
d_call: NA
cdr3_nt: TGTGCCAGCAGCTTAGATTTGGGCGAGCAGTACTTC
cdr3_aa: CASSLDLGEQYF

j_call: TRBJ1-1
v_call: TRBV6-5
clone_size: NA
d_call: NA
cdr3_nt: TGTGCCAGCAGTTACAAGGGGTCAGCTTTCTTT
cdr3_aa: CASSYKGSAFF

j_call: TRBJ2-7
v_call: TRBV7-9
clone_size: NA
d_call: TRBD2
cdr3_nt: TGTGCCAGCAGCGTTACCGGGGGGAGGATGTACTTC
cdr3_aa: CASSVTGGRMYF

j_call: TRBJ2-7
v_call: TRBV6-5
clone_size: NA
d_call: TRBD1
cdr3_nt: TGTGCCAGCAATGGACAGGGACTCTACGAGCAGTACTTC
cdr3_aa: CASNGQGLYEQYF

j_call: TRBJ2-5
v_call: TRBV5-1
clone_size: once
d_call: TRBD1
cdr3_nt: TGCGCCAGCAGACCCGGGACAGGCCCCTTCCAAGAGACCCAGTACTTC
cdr3_aa: CASRPGTGPFQETQYF

j_call: TRBJ2-1
v_call: TRBV6-6
clone_size: NA
d_call: NA
cdr3_nt: TGTGCCAGCAGTTACTCAGGGGGTGGGAGTCAGTTCTTC
cdr3_aa: CASSYSGGGSQFF

j_call: TRBJ1-2
v_call: TRBV7-2
clone_size: NA
d_call: NA
cdr3_nt: TGTGCCAGCAGCCCCCGACAGAACTATGGCTACACCTTC
cdr3_aa: CASSPRQNYGYTF

j_call: TRBJ1-3
v_call: TRBV9
clone_size: NA
d_call: NA
cdr3_nt: TGTGCCAGCAGCGTAGGTACCTCAGGGTCAGGAAACACCATATATTTT
cdr3_aa: CASSVGTSGSGNTIYF

j_call: TRBJ1-2
v_call: TRBV9
clone_size: NA
d_call: TRBD1
cdr3_nt: TGTGCCAGCAGCATTCGGACAGGGCCCCTTAACTATGGCTACACCTTC
cdr3_aa: CASSIRTGPLNYGYTF

j_call: TRBJ1-1
v_call: TRBV5-1
clone_size: NA
d_call: NA
cdr3_nt: TGCGCCAGCAGCCCTACGGGGGGGGTAGACACTGAAGCTTTCTTT
cdr3_aa: CASSPTGGVDTEAFF

j_call: TRBJ1-5
v_call: TRBV6-5
clone_size: NA
d_call: TRBD1
cdr3_nt: TGTGCCAGCAGTTACTCAGGGGGCACTCAGCCCCAGCATTTT
cdr3_aa: CASSYSGGTQPQHF

j_call: TRBJ2-1
v_call: TRBV9
clone_size: NA
d_call: TRBD1
cdr3_nt: TGTGCCAGCAGCGTAACTAGGGGGCGAGAGCAGTTCTTC
cdr3_aa: CASSVTRGREQFF

j_call: TRBJ2-5
v_call: TRBV25-1
clone_size: NA
d_call: NA
cdr3_nt: TGTGCCAGCAGTGGACTACAGGGAACCCAAGAGACCCAGTACTTC
cdr3_aa: CASSGLQGTQETQYF

j_call: TRBJ2-2
v_call: TRBV29-1
clone_size: NA
d_call: NA
cdr3_nt: TGCAGCGCCAACCGGGGAACGGTCGGGGAGCTGTTTTTT
cdr3_aa: CSANRGTVGELFF

j_call: TRBJ2-7
v_call: TRBV7-2
clone_size: NA
d_call: TRBD2
cdr3_nt: TGTGCCAGCAGCTTAGACAGCGGGAACTACGAGCAGTACTTC
cdr3_aa: CASSLDSGNYEQYF

j_call: TRBJ1-1
v_call: TRBV6-1
clone_size: NA
d_call: NA
cdr3_nt: TGTGCCAGCGGCATCTCAGGGGTAACTGAAGCTTTCTTT
cdr3_aa: CASGISGVTEAFF

j_call: TRBJ1-6
v_call: TRBV4-3
clone_size: NA
d_call: NA
cdr3_nt: TGCGCCAGCAGCCAAGAGGCCCCACGGGTCTCCTATAATTCACCCCTCCACTTT
cdr3_aa: CASSQEAPRVSYNSPLHF